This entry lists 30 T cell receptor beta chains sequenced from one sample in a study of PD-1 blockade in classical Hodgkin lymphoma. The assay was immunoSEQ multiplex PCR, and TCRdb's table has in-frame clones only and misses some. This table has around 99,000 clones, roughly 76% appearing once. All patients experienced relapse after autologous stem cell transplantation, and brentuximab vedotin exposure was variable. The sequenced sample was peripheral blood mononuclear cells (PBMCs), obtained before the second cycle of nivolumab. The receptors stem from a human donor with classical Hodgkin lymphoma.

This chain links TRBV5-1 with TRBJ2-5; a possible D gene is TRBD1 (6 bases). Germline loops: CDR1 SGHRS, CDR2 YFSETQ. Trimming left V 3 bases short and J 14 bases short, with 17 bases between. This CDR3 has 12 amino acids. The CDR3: CASSSDRQPIYF. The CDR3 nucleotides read TGCGCCAGCAGCTCGGACAGACAGCCCATTTACTTC.

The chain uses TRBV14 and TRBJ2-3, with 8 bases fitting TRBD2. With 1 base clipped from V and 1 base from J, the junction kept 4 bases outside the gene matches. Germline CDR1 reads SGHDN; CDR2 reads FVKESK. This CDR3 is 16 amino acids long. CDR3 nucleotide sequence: TGTGCCAGCAGCCAAGCGGGAGGGTTGGGCACAGATACGCAGTATTTT. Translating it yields CASSQAGGLGTDTQYF. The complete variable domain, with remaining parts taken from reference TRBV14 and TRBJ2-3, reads EAGVTQFPSHSVIEKGQTVTLRCDPISGHDNLYWYRRVMGKEIKFLLHFVKESKQDESGMPNNRFLAERTGGTYSTLKVQPAELEDSGVYFCASSQAGGLGTDTQYFGPGTRLTVL.

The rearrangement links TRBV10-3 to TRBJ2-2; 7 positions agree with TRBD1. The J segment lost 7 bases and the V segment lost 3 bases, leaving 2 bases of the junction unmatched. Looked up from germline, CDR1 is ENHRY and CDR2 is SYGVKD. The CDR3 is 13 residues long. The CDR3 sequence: CAISEQGIGELFF. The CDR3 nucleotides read TGTGCCATCAGTGAACAGGGGATCGGGGAGCTGTTTTTT.

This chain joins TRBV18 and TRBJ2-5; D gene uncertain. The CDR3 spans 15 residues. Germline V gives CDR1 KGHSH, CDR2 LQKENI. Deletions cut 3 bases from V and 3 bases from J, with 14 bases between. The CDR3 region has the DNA TGTGCCAGCTCACCCCCAGGTGTAGCAAAAGAGACCCAGTACTTC. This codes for CASSPPGVAKETQYF. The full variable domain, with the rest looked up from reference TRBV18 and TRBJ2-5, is NAGVMQNPRHLVRRRGQEARLRCSPMKGHSHVYWYRQLPEEGLKFMVYLQKENIIDESGMPKERFSAEFPKEGPSILRIQQVVRGDSAAYFCASSPPGVAKETQYFGPGTRLLVL.

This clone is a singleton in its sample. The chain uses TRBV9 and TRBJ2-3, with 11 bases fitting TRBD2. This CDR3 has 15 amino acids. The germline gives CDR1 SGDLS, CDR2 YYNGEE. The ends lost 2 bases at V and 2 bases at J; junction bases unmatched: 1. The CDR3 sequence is CASSVGLAATDTQYF. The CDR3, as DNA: TGTGCCAGCAGCGTGGGACTAGCGGCCACAGATACGCAGTATTTT.

The CDR3 nucleotides are TGTGCCAGCAGCTTCACAGGGGGCGCATCCTACGAGCAGTACTTC. It yields the protein CASSFTGGASYEQYF. V and J are TRBV7-9 and TRBJ2-7, with 9 bases identical to TRBD1. Trimming took 3 bases from V and 1 from J; bases not matched to a gene: 4. Germline CDR1 is SEHNR and CDR2 is FQNEAQ (reference sequence). The CDR3 loop spans 15 amino acids.

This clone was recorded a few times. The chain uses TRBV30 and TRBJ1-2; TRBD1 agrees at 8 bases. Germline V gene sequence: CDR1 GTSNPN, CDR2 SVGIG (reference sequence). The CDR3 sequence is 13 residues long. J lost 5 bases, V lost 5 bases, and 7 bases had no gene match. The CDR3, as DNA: TGTGCCTGGGGGAGGGACAGGCCTTATGGCTACACCTTC. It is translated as CAWGRDRPYGYTF.

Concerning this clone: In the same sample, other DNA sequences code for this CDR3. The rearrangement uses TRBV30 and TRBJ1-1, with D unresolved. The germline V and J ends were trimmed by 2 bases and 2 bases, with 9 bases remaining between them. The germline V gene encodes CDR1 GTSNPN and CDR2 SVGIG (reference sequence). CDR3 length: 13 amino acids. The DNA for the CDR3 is TGTGCCTGGAGTCCCCAACTTAACACTGAAGCTTTCTTT. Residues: CAWSPQLNTEAFF.

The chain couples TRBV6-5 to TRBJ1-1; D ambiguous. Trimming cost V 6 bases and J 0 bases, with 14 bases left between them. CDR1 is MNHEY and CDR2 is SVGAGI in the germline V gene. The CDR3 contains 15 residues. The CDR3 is CASSRPDGVNTEAFF. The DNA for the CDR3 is TGTGCCAGCAGCCGCCCGGACGGGGTGAACACTGAAGCTTTCTTT.

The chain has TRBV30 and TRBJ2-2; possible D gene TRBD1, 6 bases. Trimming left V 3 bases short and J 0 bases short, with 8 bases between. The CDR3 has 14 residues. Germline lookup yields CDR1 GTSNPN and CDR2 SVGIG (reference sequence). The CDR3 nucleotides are TGTGCCTGGAGAGGACAGACGAACACCGGGGAGCTGTTTTTT. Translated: CAWRGQTNTGELFF. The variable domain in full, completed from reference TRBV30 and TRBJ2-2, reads SQTIHQWPATLVQPVGSPLSLECTVEGTSNPNLYWYRQAAGRGLQLLFYSVGIGQISSEVPQNLSASRPQDRQFILSSKKLLLSDSGFYLCAWRGQTNTGELFFGEGSRLTVL.

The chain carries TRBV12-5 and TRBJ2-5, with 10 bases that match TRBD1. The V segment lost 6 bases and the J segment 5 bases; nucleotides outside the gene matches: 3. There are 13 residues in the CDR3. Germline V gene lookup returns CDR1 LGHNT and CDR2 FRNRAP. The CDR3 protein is CASGPDRGETQYF. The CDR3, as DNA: TGTGCTAGTGGCCCGGACAGGGGGGAGACCCAGTACTTC.

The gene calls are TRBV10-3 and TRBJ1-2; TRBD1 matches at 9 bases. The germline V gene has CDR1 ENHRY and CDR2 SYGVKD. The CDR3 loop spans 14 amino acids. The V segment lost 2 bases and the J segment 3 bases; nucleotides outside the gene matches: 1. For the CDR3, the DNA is TGTGCCATCAGTGAGACAGGGGGCGACTATGGCTACACCTTC. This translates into CAISETGGDYGYTF.

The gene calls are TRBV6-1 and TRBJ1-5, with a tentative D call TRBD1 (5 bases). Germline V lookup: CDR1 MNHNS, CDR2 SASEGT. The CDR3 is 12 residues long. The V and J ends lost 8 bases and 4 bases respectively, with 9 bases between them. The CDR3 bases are TGTGCCAGCTCCCGGGGGAATCAGCCCCAGCATTTT. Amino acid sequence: CASSRGNQPQHF.

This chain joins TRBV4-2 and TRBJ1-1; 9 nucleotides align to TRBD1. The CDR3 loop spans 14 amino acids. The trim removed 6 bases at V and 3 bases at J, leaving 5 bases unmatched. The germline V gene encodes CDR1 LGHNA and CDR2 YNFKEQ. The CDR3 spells CASSGTGGDTEAFF. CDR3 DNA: TGTGCCAGCAGTGGCACAGGGGGCGACACTGAAGCTTTCTTT.

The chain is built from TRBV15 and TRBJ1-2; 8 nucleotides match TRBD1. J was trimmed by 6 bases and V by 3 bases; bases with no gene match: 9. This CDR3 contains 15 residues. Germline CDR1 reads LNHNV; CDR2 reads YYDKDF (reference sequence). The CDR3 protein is CATSSVRQGANGYTF. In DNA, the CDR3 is TGTGCCACCAGCAGTGTTCGGCAGGGGGCTAATGGCTACACCTTC.

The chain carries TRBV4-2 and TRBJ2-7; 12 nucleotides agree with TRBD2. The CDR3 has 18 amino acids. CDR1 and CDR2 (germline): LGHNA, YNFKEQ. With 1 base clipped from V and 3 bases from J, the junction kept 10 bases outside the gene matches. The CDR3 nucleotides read TGTGCCAGCAGCCAAGCCCCCGGGAGGACTAGCGGGATCTACGAGCAGTACTTC. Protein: CASSQAPGRTSGIYEQYF.

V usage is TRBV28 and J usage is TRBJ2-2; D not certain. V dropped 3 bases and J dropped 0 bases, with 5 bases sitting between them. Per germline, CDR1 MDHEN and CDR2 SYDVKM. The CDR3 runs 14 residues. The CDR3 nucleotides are TGTGCCAGCAGTTTTACCGCGAACACCGGGGAGCTGTTTTTT. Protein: CASSFTANTGELFF.

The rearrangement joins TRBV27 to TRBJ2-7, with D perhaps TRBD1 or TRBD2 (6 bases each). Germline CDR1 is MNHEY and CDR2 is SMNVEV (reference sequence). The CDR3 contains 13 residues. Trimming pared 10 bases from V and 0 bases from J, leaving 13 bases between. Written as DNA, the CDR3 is TGTGCCATAGGGGGGCAGAACTCCTACGAGCAGTACTTC. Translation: CAIGGQNSYEQYF.

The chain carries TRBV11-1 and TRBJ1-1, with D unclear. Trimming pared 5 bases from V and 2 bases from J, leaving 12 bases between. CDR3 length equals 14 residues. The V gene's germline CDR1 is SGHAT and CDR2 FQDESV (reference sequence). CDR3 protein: CASSLRRVNTEAFF. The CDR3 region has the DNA TGTGCCAGCAGCCTTCGGAGGGTCAACACTGAAGCTTTCTTT.

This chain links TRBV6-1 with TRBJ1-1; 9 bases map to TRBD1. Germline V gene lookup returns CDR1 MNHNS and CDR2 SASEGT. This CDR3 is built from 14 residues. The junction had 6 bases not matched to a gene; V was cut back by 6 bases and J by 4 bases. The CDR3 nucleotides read TGTGCCAGCAGGGACAGGGGAGGCGGCACTGAAGCTTTCTTT. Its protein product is CASRDRGGGTEAFF.

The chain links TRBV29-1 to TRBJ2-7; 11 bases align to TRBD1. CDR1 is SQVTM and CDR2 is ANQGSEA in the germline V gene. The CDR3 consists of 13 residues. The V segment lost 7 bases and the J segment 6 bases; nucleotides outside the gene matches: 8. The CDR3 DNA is TGCAGCGCCCTGACCGGGACAGGGGGCGAGCAGTACTTC. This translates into CSALTGTGGEQYF.

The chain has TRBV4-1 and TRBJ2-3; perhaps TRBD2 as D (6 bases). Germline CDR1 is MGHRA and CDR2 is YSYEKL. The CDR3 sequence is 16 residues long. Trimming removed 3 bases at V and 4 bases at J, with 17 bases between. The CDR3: CASSQRSAGLADTQYF. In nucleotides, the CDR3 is TGCGCCAGCAGCCAGCGGTCGGCGGGACTGGCAGATACGCAGTATTTT.

For the CDR3, the DNA is TGTGCCAGCAGCAGACGGACAGGGGGCTCCTACAATGAGCAGTTCTTC. Amino acids: CASSRRTGGSYNEQFF. The chain has TRBV14 and TRBJ2-1, with TRBD1 identical over 10 bases. Germline V gene data show CDR1 as SGHDN and CDR2 as FVKESK. The CDR3 loop spans 16 amino acids. V gave up 5 bases and J gave up 0 bases; unmatched junction bases: 4.

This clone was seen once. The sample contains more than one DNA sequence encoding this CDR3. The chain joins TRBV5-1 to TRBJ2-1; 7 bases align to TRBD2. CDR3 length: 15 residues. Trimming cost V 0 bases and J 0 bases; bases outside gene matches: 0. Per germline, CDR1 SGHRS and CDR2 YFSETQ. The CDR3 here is CASSLGGSSYNEQFF. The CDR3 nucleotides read TGCGCCAGCAGCTTGGGCGGGAGCTCCTACAATGAGCAGTTCTTC.

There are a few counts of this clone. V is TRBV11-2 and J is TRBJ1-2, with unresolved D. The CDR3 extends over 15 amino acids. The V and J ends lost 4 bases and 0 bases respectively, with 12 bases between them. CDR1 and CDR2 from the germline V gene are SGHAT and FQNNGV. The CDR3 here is CASSSRLSPNYGYTF. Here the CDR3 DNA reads TGTGCCAGCAGCTCAAGGTTGAGCCCTAACTATGGCTACACCTTC.

DNA for the CDR3: TGCAGCGTCGTCGGCCAGCACTACGAGCAGTACTTC. Protein: CSVVGQHYEQYF. This chain joins TRBV29-1 and TRBJ2-7, with D uncertain. V gave up 6 bases and J gave up 3 bases, with 12 bases separating them. The CDR3 loop spans 12 amino acids. Germline V gene data show CDR1 as SQVTM and CDR2 as ANQGSEA.

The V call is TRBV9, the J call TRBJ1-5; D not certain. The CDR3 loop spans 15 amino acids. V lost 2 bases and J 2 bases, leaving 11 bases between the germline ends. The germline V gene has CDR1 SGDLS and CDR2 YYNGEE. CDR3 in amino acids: CASSVGGLGNQPQHF. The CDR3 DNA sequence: TGTGCCAGCAGCGTCGGAGGGCTTGGCAATCAGCCCCAGCATTTT.

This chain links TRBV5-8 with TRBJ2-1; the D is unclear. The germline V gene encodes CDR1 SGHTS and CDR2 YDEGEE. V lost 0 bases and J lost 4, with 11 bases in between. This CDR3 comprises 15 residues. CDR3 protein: CASSLARGGYNEQFF. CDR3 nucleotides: TGTGCCAGCAGCTTGGCACGAGGCGGATACAATGAGCAGTTCTTC. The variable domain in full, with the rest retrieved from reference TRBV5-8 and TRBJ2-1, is EAGVTQSPTHLIKTRGQQATLRCSPISGHTSVYWYQQALGLGLQFLLWYDEGEERNRGNFPPRFSGRQFPNYSSELNVNALELEDSALYLCASSLARGGYNEQFFGPGTRLTVL.

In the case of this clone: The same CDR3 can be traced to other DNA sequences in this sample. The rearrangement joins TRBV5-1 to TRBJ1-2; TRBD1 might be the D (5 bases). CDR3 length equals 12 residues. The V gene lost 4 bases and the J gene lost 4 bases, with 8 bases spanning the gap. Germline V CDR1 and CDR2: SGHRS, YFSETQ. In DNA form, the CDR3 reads TGCGCCAGCAGCCCGGGGGTCTATGGCTACACCTTC. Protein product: CASSPGVYGYTF.

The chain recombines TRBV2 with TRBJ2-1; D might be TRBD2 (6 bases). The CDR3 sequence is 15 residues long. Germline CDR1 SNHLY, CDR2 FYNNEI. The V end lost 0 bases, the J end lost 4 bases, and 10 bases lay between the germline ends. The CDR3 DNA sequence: TGTGCCAGCAGTGAAGCCAGCGGGCCTTACAATGAGCAGTTCTTC. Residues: CASSEASGPYNEQFF.